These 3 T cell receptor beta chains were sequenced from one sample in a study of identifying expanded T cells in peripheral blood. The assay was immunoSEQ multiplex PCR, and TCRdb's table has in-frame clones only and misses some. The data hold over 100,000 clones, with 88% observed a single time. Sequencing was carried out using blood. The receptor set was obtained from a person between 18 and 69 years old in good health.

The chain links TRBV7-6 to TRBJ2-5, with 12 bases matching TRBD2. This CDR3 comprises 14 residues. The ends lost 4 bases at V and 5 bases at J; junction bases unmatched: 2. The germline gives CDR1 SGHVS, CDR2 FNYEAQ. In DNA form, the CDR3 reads TGTGCCAGCAGCTCTGGACTAGCGGGGGAGACCCAGTACTTC. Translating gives CASSSGLAGETQYF.

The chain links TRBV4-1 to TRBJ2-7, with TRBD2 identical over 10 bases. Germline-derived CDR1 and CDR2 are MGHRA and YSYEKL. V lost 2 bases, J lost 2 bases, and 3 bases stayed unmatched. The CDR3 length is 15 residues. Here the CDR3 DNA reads TGCGCCAGCAGCCAAAATAGCGGGGGGACCTACGAGCAGTACTTC. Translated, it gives CASSQNSGGTYEQYF.

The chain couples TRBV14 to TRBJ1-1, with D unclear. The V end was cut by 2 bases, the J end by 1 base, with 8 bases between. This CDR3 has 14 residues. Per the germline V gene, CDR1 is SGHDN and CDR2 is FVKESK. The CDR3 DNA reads TGTGCCAGCAGCCAAATGACACCGAACACTGAAGCTTTCTTT. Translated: CASSQMTPNTEAFF.